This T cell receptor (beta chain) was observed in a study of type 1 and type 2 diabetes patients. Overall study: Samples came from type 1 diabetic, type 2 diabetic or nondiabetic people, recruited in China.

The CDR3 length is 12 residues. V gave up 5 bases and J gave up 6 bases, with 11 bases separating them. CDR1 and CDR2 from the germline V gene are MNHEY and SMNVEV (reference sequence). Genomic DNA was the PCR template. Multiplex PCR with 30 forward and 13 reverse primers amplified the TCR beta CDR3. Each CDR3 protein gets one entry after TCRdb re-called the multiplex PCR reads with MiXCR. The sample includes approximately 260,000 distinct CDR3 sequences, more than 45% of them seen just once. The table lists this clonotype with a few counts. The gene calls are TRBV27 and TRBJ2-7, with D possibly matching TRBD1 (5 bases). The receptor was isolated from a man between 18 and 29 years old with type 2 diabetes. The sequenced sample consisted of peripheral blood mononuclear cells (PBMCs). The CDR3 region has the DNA TGTGCCAGCAGTGCAGGGCCTTCCGAGCAGTACTTC. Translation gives CASSAGPSEQYF.